This T cell receptor (beta chain) was observed in a study of blood T cell repertoires in COVID-19. Turning to the study itself: Samples came from the United States, Italy and Spain, spanning acute and convalescent COVID-19. From T cells, B-cell-depleted T cells, or PBMCs came the material, which was cDNA or gDNA.

As handled by the study authors: Amplification of reference gene primers was used by the study to estimate nucleated cell counts. Sequencing used immunoSEQ multiplex PCR; TCRdb keeps in-frame clones, though not all of them. Clone size and V and J calls were adopted from that table, with D and trimming inferred from the DNA. The profile shows 200,000 to 250,000 clones, about 82% of them singletons. Seattle enrolled patients during active infection and tracked them longitudinally. The junction had 9 bases not matched to a gene; V was cut back by 3 bases and J by 0 bases. Germline-derived CDR1 and CDR2 are DFQATT and SNEGSKA (reference sequence). This CDR3 region has 17 residues.

The sequence was obtained from an older woman with COVID-19, enrolled during active disease. This chain uses TRBV20-1 with TRBJ2-3; TRBD2 aligns across 10 bases. Material: peripheral blood. CDR3 region: CSASGLSSGGSTDTQYF. The CDR3 nucleotides read TGCAGTGCTAGTGGTTTGTCTAGCGGGGGTAGCACAGATACGCAGTATTTT.